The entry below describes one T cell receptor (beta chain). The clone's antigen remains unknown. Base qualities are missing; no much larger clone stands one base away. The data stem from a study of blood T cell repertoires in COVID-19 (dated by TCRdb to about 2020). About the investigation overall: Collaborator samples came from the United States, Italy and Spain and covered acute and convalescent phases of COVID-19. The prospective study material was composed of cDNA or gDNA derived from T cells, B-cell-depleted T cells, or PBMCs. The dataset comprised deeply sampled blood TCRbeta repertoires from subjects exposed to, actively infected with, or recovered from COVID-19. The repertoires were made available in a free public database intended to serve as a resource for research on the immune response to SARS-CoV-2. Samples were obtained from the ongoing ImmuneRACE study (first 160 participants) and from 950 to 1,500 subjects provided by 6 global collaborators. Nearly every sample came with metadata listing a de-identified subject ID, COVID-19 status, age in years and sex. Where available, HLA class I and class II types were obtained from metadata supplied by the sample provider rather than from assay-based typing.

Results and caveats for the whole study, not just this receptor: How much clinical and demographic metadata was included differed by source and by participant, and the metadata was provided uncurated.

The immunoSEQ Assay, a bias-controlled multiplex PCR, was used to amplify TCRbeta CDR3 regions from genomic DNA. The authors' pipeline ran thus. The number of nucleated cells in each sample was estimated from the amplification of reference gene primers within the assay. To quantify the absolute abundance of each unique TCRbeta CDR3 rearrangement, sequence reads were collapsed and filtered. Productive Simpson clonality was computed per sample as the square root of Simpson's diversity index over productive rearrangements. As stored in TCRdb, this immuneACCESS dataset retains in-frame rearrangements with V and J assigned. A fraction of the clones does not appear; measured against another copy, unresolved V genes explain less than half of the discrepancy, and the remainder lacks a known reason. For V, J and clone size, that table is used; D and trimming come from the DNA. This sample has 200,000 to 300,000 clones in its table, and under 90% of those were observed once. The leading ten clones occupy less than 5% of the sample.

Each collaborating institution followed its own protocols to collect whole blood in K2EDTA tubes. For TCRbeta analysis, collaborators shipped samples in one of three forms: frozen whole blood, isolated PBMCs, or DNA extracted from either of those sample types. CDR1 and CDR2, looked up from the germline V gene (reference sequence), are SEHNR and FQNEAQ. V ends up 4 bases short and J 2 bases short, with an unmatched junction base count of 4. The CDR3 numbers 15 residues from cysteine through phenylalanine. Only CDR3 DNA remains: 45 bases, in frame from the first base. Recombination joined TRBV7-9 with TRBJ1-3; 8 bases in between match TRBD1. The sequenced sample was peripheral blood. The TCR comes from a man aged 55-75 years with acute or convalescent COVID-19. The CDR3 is CASSYRTGTGNTIYF. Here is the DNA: TGTGCCAGCAGCTATCGGACAGGGACTGGAAACACCATATATTTT.